This T cell receptor beta chain originates from a study of CD8+ T cells in alopecia areata. Unmatched junction bases numbered 4, after V lost 5 bases and J lost 4 bases. This CDR3 spans 14 amino acids. Germline-derived CDR1 and CDR2 are MNHEY and SMNVEV (reference sequence). The authors extracted RNA and reverse transcribed it into cDNA as the sequencing template. Using immunoSEQ multiplex PCR, the repertoire was profiled, and TCRdb retains in-frame clones only, with some absent. The sample includes about 69,000 clones, approximately 58% of them seen just once. The sequencing used CD8+ T cells sorted from blood, collected at week 0. This receptor was identified in a human donor with alopecia areata. The chain recombines TRBV27 with TRBJ2-1; TRBD1 matches 8 bases. The CDR3 spells CASSPQGAYNEQFF. The DNA for the CDR3 is TGTGCCAGCAGTCCTCAGGGGGCGTACAATGAGCAGTTCTTC.